This TCR beta chain is from a study of shared clonotypes between healthy human individuals. Looking at the study overall: The donor pool was made up of a couple of women and a few men aged 18 to 49.

Method: immunoSEQ multiplex PCR; TCRdb's copy keeps in-frame clones and lacks some. The table records around 2,000,000 clones, about 93% of them present only once. Trimming took off 7 bases at V and 2 bases at J, with 5 bases between the two ends. Germline loops: CDR1 LNHNV, CDR2 YYDKDF (reference sequence). The CDR3 spans 12 residues. Naive CD8 isolation took CD45RO-negative cells positively selected for CCR7 and excluded terminally differentiated effector memory CD45RA+ cells. The TCR sequence derives from a man between 18 and 35 years old in good health. Some clones in this sample may be carry-over from other donors' samples. The rearrangement joins TRBV15 to TRBJ2-2; D gene uncertain. The specimen was naive CD8+ T cells from PBMCs. CDR3 bases: TGTGCCACCAAAAGTAACACCGGGGAGCTGTTTTTT. This encodes CATKSNTGELFF.